Only a few counts were recorded for the clone carrying this TCR beta chain. Its specificity is unknown. The V end was cut by 0 bases, the J end by 0 bases, with 17 bases between. The length of the CDR3 is 18 residues. Per germline, CDR1 SGHTA and CDR2 FQGNSA. This sample's TCRbeta library carried unique molecular identifier barcodes. TCRdb re-called the PCR reads with MiXCR, one entry per CDR3 protein. The top ten clones hold over 7.5% of a sample with 250,000 to 300,000 distinct CDR3 sequences, 7.5% to 9% of them seen once. The data derive from a study of T-cell reconstitution after alpha-beta-depleted transplantation in children. Findings of the study overall: Surviving recipient cells, namely T cells and thymic progenitors, were the source of high day-60 TCRbeta diversity in some patients. Newly generated T cells supplied most T-cell counts and diversity one year post-transplant. About two months after transplant, alpha-beta T cells reportedly came from several hundred expanded graft clones.

Sequencing used peripheral blood, obtained 360 days after TCRalphabeta/CD19-depleted stem cell transplant. The TCR sequence derives from a female patient aged 2-9 years who had a stem cell transplant for Fanconi anemia, so the T cells may come from the graft donor. The V call is TRBV7-2, the J call TRBJ2-5, with a weak D call TRBD1 (6 bases). The CDR3 DNA reads TGTGCCAGCAGCTTAGCGTCCCGCTCACGGGACAACCAAGAGACCCAGTACTTC. Residues: CASSLASRSRDNQETQYF.